Shown below are 13 T cell receptor beta chains from a single sample sequenced in a study of blood T cell repertoires in COVID-19 (TCRdb year 2020). Library prep was done by the immunoSEQ multiplex PCR assay. The table comes from immuneACCESS by way of TCRdb, which keeps in-frame sequences with V and J called. Part of the clones is missing from these tables; in studies checked, under half for an unresolved V gene and the rest for unknown reasons. A total of approximately 240,000 clones appear in this sample, around 87% of them only once. The ten largest account for about 3.3% of the sample. Input material: PBMCs or T cells enriched from blood (not recorded which). Receptor source: a woman younger than 30 in a cohort exposed to, infected with or recovered from COVID-19 (not recorded which).

This clone was observed a handful of times. V gene TRBV13 combines with J gene TRBJ2-1; 9 nucleotides agree with TRBD2. The CDR3 length is 16 residues. J gave up 6 bases and V 4 bases, and 10 bases lay outside the gene matches. The germline gives CDR1 PRHDT, CDR2 FYEKMQ (reference sequence). CDR3 DNA sequence: TGTGCCAGCAGCTCCTGGGGCGGGAGGGGTGGCAATGAGCAGTTCTTC. It encodes CASSSWGGRGGNEQFF. Looking up the rest from reference TRBV13 and TRBJ2-1 gives the full variable domain: AAGVIQSPRHLIKEKRETATLKCYPIPRHDTVYWYQQGPGQDPQFLISFYEKMQSDKGSIPDRFSAQQFSDYHSELNMSSLELGDSALYFCASSSWGGRGGNEQFFGPGTRLTVL.

The chain employs TRBV11-3 and TRBJ2-3; D is possibly TRBD1 (5 bases). Germline assignment: CDR1 SGHNT and CDR2 YENEEA. The CDR3 contains 16 residues. The V end lost 8 bases, the J end lost 4 bases, and 22 bases lay between the germline ends. This CDR3 is CASSKGQSTNSDTQYF. In nucleotides, the CDR3 is TGTGCCAGCTCTAAGGGGCAAAGTACTAATTCAGATACGCAGTATTTT.

The genes are TRBV7-9 and TRBJ1-4; 9 bases match TRBD1. Germline V gene lookup returns CDR1 SEHNR and CDR2 FQNEAQ (reference sequence). The CDR3 covers 16 residues. The trim removed 5 bases at V and 3 bases at J, leaving 7 bases unmatched. The CDR3 nucleotides read TGTGCCAGCAGCCCCGGGACAGGGTTGGCTAATGAAAAACTGTTTTTT. This gives the protein CASSPGTGLANEKLFF.

V gene TRBV9 combines with J gene TRBJ2-1; D gene uncertain. Germline values: CDR1 SGDLS, CDR2 YYNGEE. V was pared by 0 bases and J by 2 bases, with 12 bases between. This CDR3 has 16 amino acids. CDR3 nucleotide sequence: TGTGCCAGCAGCGTAGACGGAGCGCCGACCTACAATGAGCAGTTCTTC. It codes for CASSVDGAPTYNEQFF.

The chain combines TRBV11-2 with TRBJ1-1; D is possibly TRBD1 (5 bases). The CDR3 covers 13 residues. Germline V lookup: CDR1 SGHAT, CDR2 FQNNGV. V was cut by 3 bases and J by 7 bases, with 12 bases left in between. The DNA of the CDR3 is TGTGCCAGCAGCTTCGAAGGGGTCCATGAAGCTTTCTTT. Residues: CASSFEGVHEAFF.

The V gene is TRBV18, the J gene TRBJ1-2; tentative D call: TRBD1 (6 bases). V lost 1 base and J 4 bases, leaving 25 bases between the germline ends. The germline CDR1 and CDR2 sequences are KGHSH and LQKENI. The CDR3 consists of 19 residues. CDR3 nucleotide sequence: TGTGCCAGCTCACCACGAGGGTGGGCAGGGGCCTTGAACCTCTATGGCTACACCTTC. It codes for CASSPRGWAGALNLYGYTF.

The V and J genes are TRBV27 and TRBJ1-2; D call uncertain. The germline V and J ends were trimmed by 3 bases and 3 bases, with 8 bases remaining between them. CDR1 and CDR2 from the germline V gene are MNHEY and SMNVEV (reference sequence). The CDR3 has 13 residues. Here the CDR3 DNA reads TGTGCCAGCAGTTTTTCCATTCACTATGGCTACACCTTC. It translates to CASSFSIHYGYTF.

V usage is TRBV5-5 and J usage is TRBJ1-5; no clear D. The CDR3 covers 13 residues. CDR1 is SGHKS and CDR2 is YYEKEE in the germline V gene (reference sequence). With 2 bases removed from V and 5 bases from J, the gap between germline ends came to 8 bases. The CDR3 loop reads CASSFREDQPQHF. As DNA, the CDR3 is TGTGCCAGCAGCTTTAGGGAGGATCAGCCCCAGCATTTT.

The chain carries TRBV3-1 (or the pseudogene TRBV3-2) and TRBJ1-1, with D possibly matching TRBD1 (6 bases). This CDR3 has 13 residues. Germline V gene sequence: CDR1 LGHDT, CDR2 YNNKEL (reference sequence). Trimming removed 5 bases at V and 8 bases at J, with 15 bases between. CDR3 sequence: CASSNREGFEAFF. The CDR3 DNA is TGTGCCAGCAGCAACAGGGAAGGGTTCGAAGCTTTCTTT.

The chain combines TRBV2 with TRBJ1-1; TRBD1 agrees at 8 bases. Germline assignment: CDR1 SNHLY and CDR2 FYNNEI. This CDR3 is 14 amino acids long. With V trimmed by 6 bases and J by 0 bases, 3 bases remained unmatched. CDR3 amino acids: CASRKDRVNTEAFF. The CDR3 nucleotides read TGTGCCAGCAGGAAGGACAGGGTGAACACTGAAGCTTTCTTT.

The CDR3 here is CAINQAGLGTNEQFF. The CDR3 DNA sequence: TGCGCCATAAACCAGGCGGGACTAGGTACCAATGAGCAGTTCTTC. V usage is TRBV10-2 and J usage is TRBJ2-1, with 8 bases lining up with TRBD2. Unmatched junction bases numbered 14, after V lost 10 bases and J lost 6 bases. CDR3 length equals 15 residues. Germline CDR1 and CDR2: WSHSY and SAAADI.

The rearrangement links TRBV11-2 to TRBJ1-2; D is perhaps TRBD1 (5 bases). The V end was cut by 2 bases, the J end by 7 bases, with 11 bases between. Germline values: CDR1 SGHAT, CDR2 FQNNGV. The CDR3 extends over 13 amino acids. CDR3 sequence (DNA): TGTGCCAGCAGCTTAAGGCAGGGTACTGGCTACACCTTC. Its translation: CASSLRQGTGYTF.

The genes are TRBV2 and TRBJ2-1; 13 positions agree with TRBD2. J lost 7 bases, V lost 8 bases, and 5 bases had no gene match. Germline V gene lookup returns CDR1 SNHLY and CDR2 FYNNEI. The CDR3 has 14 amino acids. Written as DNA, the CDR3 is TGTGCCAGCGCCGGGACTAGCGGGGAAAATGAGCAGTTCTTC. This encodes CASAGTSGENEQFF.